This entry describes one T cell receptor beta chain. The antigen is unknown. Germline V gene lookup returns CDR1 ENHRY and CDR2 SYGVKD. This CDR3 has 16 amino acids. Trimming took off 4 bases at V and 4 bases at J, with 17 bases between the two ends. CD4+ cells were split into CD45RA+ naive and CD45RA-negative memory subsets. Deep level was the assay's run setting. Clones were sequenced by immunoSEQ multiplex PCR, and TCRdb holds only the in-frame ones, with some missing. The sample records 2 million to 2.5 million clones, 95% being singletons. This record belongs to a study of shared clonotypes between healthy human individuals. The study's findings and limits: Generation probabilities were higher for clonotypes shared across all four sorted-subset donors than for unshared ones.

Sequenced material: naive CD4+ T cells sorted from blood. Subset noted: CD45RA+ positively selected. V and J are TRBV10-3 and TRBJ2-1; a weak D match, TRBD2 (6 bases). This sequence was found in a man younger than 30 in good health. In DNA form, the CDR3 reads TGTGCCATCAGTGGCTTCTCGGAGGGCTTATACAATGAGCAGTTCTTC. Amino acids: CAISGFSEGLYNEQFF.